This TCR beta chain stems from a study of control samples from healthy donors and cancer patients. Generated by immunoSEQ multiplex PCR, the TCRdb table keeps only in-frame clones and is missing some. The sample records some 110,000 clones, approximately 90% being singletons. The V gene lost 5 bases and the J gene lost 4 bases, with 11 bases spanning the gap. Germline V gene lookup returns CDR1 LNHDA and CDR2 SQIVND (reference sequence). The CDR3 is made up of 13 amino acids. Material: blood. The gene calls are TRBV19 and TRBJ1-2; possibly TRBD1 for D (5 bases). This sequence was found in a woman in her 70s in good health. DNA of the CDR3: TGTGCCAGTAGTGAGGGGCGCTCCTATGGCTACACCTTC. It specifies CASSEGRSYGYTF.